These 19 T cell receptor beta chains were all obtained from the same sample, sequenced in a study of beta chain bispecific antibodies for T cell cancers. Their recognized antigens are unknown. From the 5' RACE reads, TCRdb called clonotypes with MiXCR, one entry per CDR3 protein. The sample records around 19,000 distinct CDR3 sequences, about 2% being singletons. Blood mononuclear cells were expanded for two to three days using either OKT3 anti-CD3 antibody or CD3/CD28 beads. Findings of the study overall: Normal T cells contributed less of the targeted TRBV signal than the leukemia cells did. Anti-TRBV12 exposure, compared with anti-CD19, reduced the TRBV12-3 proportion of TRBV signal by approximately 99%.

Here the sequenced sample was healthy donor T cells cultured with leukemia cells, taken from a culture containing a bispecific antibody targeting TCR Vbeta12. The receptors originated from a human donor in good health. Some clones in this sample may be carry-over from other donors' samples.

The chain recombines TRBV5-1 with TRBJ1-1; unclear D gene. The V gene's germline CDR1 is SGHRS and CDR2 YFSETQ. The V end lost 0 bases, the J end lost 2 bases, and 11 bases lay between the germline ends. This CDR3 has 15 residues. The CDR3 spells CASSLVGLGNTEAFF. The DNA for the CDR3 is TGCGCCAGCAGCTTGGTTGGGTTGGGAAACACTGAAGCTTTCTTT.

This clonotype has ten or more counts. The chain links TRBV3-1 to TRBJ2-3; TRBD2 is a possible D gene (6 bases). Trimming took 4 bases from V and 2 from J, leaving 13 bases between them. This CDR3 contains 15 residues. In germline, CDR1 is LGHDT, CDR2 YNNKEL (reference sequence). The CDR3 loop reads CASSPRDSFTDTQYF. For the CDR3, the DNA is TGTGCCAGCAGCCCCCGGGACTCCTTCACAGATACGCAGTATTTT.

This clonotype appeared many times. The genes are TRBV3-1 and TRBJ1-1; D remains ambiguous. This CDR3 has 16 amino acids. V lost 1 base, J lost 0 bases, and 12 bases lay in between. Germline assignment: CDR1 LGHDT and CDR2 YNNKEL (reference sequence). The DNA of the CDR3 is TGTGCCAGCAGCCAAGTGGAGGAAACCATGAACACTGAAGCTTTCTTT. This gives the protein CASSQVEETMNTEAFF.

With respect to this clonotype: A much larger clone is a single base away; this may be a read error. The V gene is TRBV7-8, the J gene TRBJ2-1, with D unclear. V was pared by 5 bases and J by 9 bases, with 11 bases between. The length of the CDR3 is 12 residues. Germline CDR1 SGHVS, CDR2 FQNEAQ. CDR3 loop: CASSPRGREQFF. The CDR3 nucleotides are TGTGCCAGCAGCCCTCGCGGCCGTGAGCAGTTCTTC.

This clonotype was counted ten times or more. V gene TRBV10-3 combines with J gene TRBJ2-3; D not resolved. V was shortened by 3 bases and J by 2 bases, with 9 bases between the two germline ends. Germline V lookup: CDR1 ENHRY, CDR2 SYGVKD. CDR3 length equals 14 residues. CDR3 DNA sequence: TGTGCCATCAGTGATCTAGGCTCCACAGATACGCAGTATTTT. It is translated as CAISDLGSTDTQYF.

This clonotype was seen ten or more times. V is TRBV5-4 and J is TRBJ2-2, with 10 nucleotides matching TRBD2. J lost 3 bases, V lost 0 bases, and 2 bases had no gene match. Germline values: CDR1 SGHNT, CDR2 YYREEE (reference sequence). This CDR3 spans 16 amino acids. This CDR3 is CASSLDSGGDTGELFF. The CDR3 region has the DNA TGTGCCAGCAGCTTGGACAGCGGGGGGGACACCGGGGAGCTGTTTTTT.

This clonotype has a count of ten or more. V gene TRBV2 combines with J gene TRBJ1-1; tentative D call: TRBD1 (5 bases). The V end was cut by 6 bases, the J end by 0 bases, with 8 bases between. The CDR3 loop spans 13 amino acids. Germline CDR1 and CDR2: SNHLY and FYNNEI. CDR3 nucleotides: TGTGCCAGCAGGATGACAGTGAACACTGAAGCTTTCTTT. This sequence encodes CASRMTVNTEAFF.

This clonotype was observed many times. V is TRBV5-1 and J is TRBJ2-5; D is perhaps TRBD2 (6 bases). The CDR3 consists of 15 residues. V was clipped by 5 bases and J by 3 bases, with 17 bases between them. Germline-derived CDR1 and CDR2 are SGHRS and YFSETQ. CDR3 nucleotide sequence: TGCGCCAGCAGTTTTAGCGGTGAACGGGAAGAGACCCAGTACTTC. This codes for CASSFSGEREETQYF. Full variable domain (rest looked up from reference TRBV5-1 and TRBJ2-5): KAGVTQTPRYLIKTRGQQVTLSCSPISGHRSVSWYQQTPGQGLQFLFEYFSETQRNKGNFPGRFSGRQFSNSRSEMNVSTLELGDSALYLCASSFSGEREETQYFGPGTRLLVL.

This clonotype was counted a few times. This may stem from a read error, because a much larger clone lies one nucleotide away. This rearrangement joins TRBV3-1 to TRBJ2-7; weak D call: TRBD1 (6 bases). The V gene lost 4 bases and the J gene lost 2 bases, with 15 bases spanning the gap. CDR3 size: 15 residues. The germline gives CDR1 LGHDT, CDR2 YNNKEL (reference sequence). CDR3 sequence (DNA): TGTGCCAGCAGCCGTTCAGGAGACAGGACCTACGAGCAGTACTTC. Its translation: CASSRSGDRTYEQYF.

This clonotype has at least ten counts. This chain links TRBV5-5 with TRBJ2-1; no clear D. CDR3 length: 11 residues. The V gene lost 0 bases and the J gene lost 13 bases, with 8 bases spanning the gap. The V gene's germline CDR1 is SGHKS and CDR2 YYEKEE (reference sequence). The CDR3 region has the DNA TGTGCCAGCAGCTTGGTAGCAGCCCAGTTCTTC. Residues: CASSLVAAQFF.

This clonotype qualifies as medium-sized. The V gene is TRBV27, the J gene TRBJ2-1, with a tentative D call TRBD2 (7 bases). CDR1 and CDR2 from the germline V gene are MNHEY and SMNVEV (reference sequence). Trimming cost V 2 bases and J 2 bases, with 10 bases left between them. There are 15 residues in the CDR3. CDR3 DNA sequence: TGTGCCAGCAGTTTAGAGGGGGGGGCCTACAATGAGCAGTTCTTC. It specifies CASSLEGGAYNEQFF.

This clonotype was seen repeatedly, ten times or more. The chain uses TRBV5-6 and TRBJ2-1, with TRBD1 identical over 7 bases. CDR1 SGHDT and CDR2 YYEEEE come from the germline V gene. V lost 4 bases to trimming and J lost 4 bases; unmatched junction nucleotides: 11. The CDR3 spans 16 residues. CDR3 loop: CASSPQGPTPYNEQFF. Here the CDR3 DNA reads TGTGCCAGCAGCCCACAGGGGCCAACCCCTTACAATGAGCAGTTCTTC.

This clonotype was counted ten times or more. The V and J genes are TRBV5-1 and TRBJ1-5; D gene ambiguous. The CDR3 covers 14 residues. Trimming took 0 bases from V and 3 from J, leaving 7 bases between them. Germline V CDR1 and CDR2: SGHRS, YFSETQ. The CDR3 sequence is CASSLGQNNQPQHF. The CDR3 DNA follows: TGCGCCAGCAGCTTGGGTCAGAACAATCAGCCCCAGCATTTT.

By proportion, this clonotype is medium-sized. The chain employs TRBV10-3 and TRBJ2-1; TRBD2 might be the D (7 bases). This CDR3 has 13 residues. V lost 6 bases to trimming and J lost 8 bases, with 14 bases between them. Germline-derived CDR1 and CDR2 are ENHRY and SYGVKD. CDR3 sequence (DNA): TGTGCCATCAGGGGCGCGGGGGCGGATGAGCAGTTCTTC. This gives the protein CAIRGAGADEQFF.

Many counts were recorded for this clonotype. The chain carries TRBV11-2 and TRBJ2-3, with D uncertain. Trimming cost V 4 bases and J 6 bases, with 17 bases left between them. This CDR3 has 15 amino acids. Germline CDR1 SGHAT, CDR2 FQNNGV. As DNA, the CDR3 is TGTGCCAGCAGCTACCTTCGGACGGCTTCTGATACGCAGTATTTT. Its translation: CASSYLRTASDTQYF.

The V and J genes are TRBV7-9 and TRBJ2-7; 10 bases fit TRBD1. The CDR3 runs to 15 residues. Germline CDR1 SEHNR, CDR2 FQNEAQ (reference sequence). Trimming cost V 5 bases and J 2 bases; bases outside gene matches: 6. CDR3: CASSPRDRGTYEQYF. The DNA for the CDR3 is TGTGCCAGCAGCCCCCGGGACAGGGGAACCTACGAGCAGTACTTC.

The chain employs TRBV6-5 and TRBJ2-1, with 11 bases lining up with TRBD1. After removal of 6 bases from V and 8 bases from J, the junction contained 3 bases not matched to a gene. Looked up from germline, CDR1 is MNHEY and CDR2 is SVGAGI. The CDR3 is 13 amino acids. CDR3 coding DNA: TGTGCCAGCAGGGACAGGGGGCGAGATGAGCAGTTCTTC. Translated, it gives CASRDRGRDEQFF.

This clonotype appeared many times. This chain uses TRBV10-3 with TRBJ2-1; possible D gene TRBD1, 5 bases. The germline V and J ends were trimmed by 6 bases and 5 bases, with 8 bases remaining between them. This CDR3 has 12 residues. Germline loops: CDR1 ENHRY, CDR2 SYGVKD. CDR3 nucleotides: TGTGCCATCAGCCTAGGGGACAATGAGCAGTTCTTC. Translation gives CAISLGDNEQFF.

This clonotype is judged medium-sized. The chain carries TRBV3-1 and TRBJ2-1; D may be TRBD1 (6 bases). Germline CDR1 reads LGHDT; CDR2 reads YNNKEL (reference sequence). Trimming took off 4 bases at V and 10 bases at J, with 23 bases between the two ends. The CDR3 length is 16 residues. Written as DNA, the CDR3 is TGTGCCAGCAGCCCCAACACAGGGTTTGGCTTAGGGGAGCAGTTCTTC. Protein: CASSPNTGFGLGEQFF.